Described below is a single T cell receptor beta chain sequence and its context. The data are from a study of T cells after somatic rescue of genetic block. Method: immunoSEQ multiplex PCR; TCRdb's copy keeps in-frame clones and lacks some. The data contain about 68,000 clones, roughly 90% of them singletons. This receptor was taken from a man aged 40-55 years. Sequenced input: peripheral blood mononuclear cells (PBMCs).

This chain's CDR3 is CASSSPSGRLYNEQFF. CDR3 sequence (DNA): TGCGCCAGCAGTAGCCCTAGCGGGAGGTTGTACAATGAGCAGTTCTTC. The rearrangement joins TRBV5-1 to TRBJ2-1, with 11 bases that match TRBD2. CDR1 and CDR2 (germline): SGHRS, YFSETQ. V lost 5 bases and J lost 4; bases outside the gene matches: 8. CDR3 size: 16 residues. The full variable domain, with the rest looked up from reference TRBV5-1 and TRBJ2-1, is KAGVTQTPRYLIKTRGQQVTLSCSPISGHRSVSWYQQTPGQGLQFLFEYFSETQRNKGNFPGRFSGRQFSNSRSEMNVSTLELGDSALYLCASSSPSGRLYNEQFFGPGTRLTVL.